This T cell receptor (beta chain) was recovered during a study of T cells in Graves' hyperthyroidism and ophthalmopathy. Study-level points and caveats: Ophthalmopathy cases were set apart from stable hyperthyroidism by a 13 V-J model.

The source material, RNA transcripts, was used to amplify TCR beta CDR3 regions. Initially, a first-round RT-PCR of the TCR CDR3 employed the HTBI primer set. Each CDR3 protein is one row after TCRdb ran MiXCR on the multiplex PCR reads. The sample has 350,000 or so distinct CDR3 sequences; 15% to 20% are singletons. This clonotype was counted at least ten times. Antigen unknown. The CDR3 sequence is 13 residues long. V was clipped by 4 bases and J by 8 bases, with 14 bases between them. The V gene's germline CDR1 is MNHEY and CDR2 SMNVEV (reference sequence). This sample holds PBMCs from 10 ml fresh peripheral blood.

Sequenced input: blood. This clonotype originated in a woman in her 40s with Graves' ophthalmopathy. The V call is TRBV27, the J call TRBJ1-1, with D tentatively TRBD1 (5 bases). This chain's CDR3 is CASSSYPRQEAFF. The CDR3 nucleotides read TGTGCCAGCAGTTCATATCCGAGACAGGAAGCTTTCTTT.